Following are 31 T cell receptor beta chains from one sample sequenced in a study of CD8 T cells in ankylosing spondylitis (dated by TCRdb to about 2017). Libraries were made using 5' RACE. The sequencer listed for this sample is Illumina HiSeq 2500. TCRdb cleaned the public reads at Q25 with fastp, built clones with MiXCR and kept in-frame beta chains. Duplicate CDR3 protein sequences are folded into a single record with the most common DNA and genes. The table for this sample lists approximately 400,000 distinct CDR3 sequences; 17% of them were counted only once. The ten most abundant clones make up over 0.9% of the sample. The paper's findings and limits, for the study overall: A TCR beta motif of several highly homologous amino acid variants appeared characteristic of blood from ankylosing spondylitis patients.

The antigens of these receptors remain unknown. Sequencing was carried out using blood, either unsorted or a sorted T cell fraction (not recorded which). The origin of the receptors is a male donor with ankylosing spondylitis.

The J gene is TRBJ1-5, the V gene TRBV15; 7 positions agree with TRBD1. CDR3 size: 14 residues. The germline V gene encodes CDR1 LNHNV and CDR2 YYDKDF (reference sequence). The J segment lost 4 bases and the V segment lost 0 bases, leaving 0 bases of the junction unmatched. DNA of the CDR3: TGTGCCACCAGCAGAGAGACAGGGAATCAGCCCCAGCATTTT. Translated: CATSRETGNQPQHF. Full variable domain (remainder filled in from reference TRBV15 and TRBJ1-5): DAMVIQNPRYQVTQFGKPVTLSCSQTLNHNVMYWYQQKSSQAPKLLFHYYDKDFNNEADTPDNFQSRRPNTSFCFLDIRSPGLGDTAMYLCATSRETGNQPQHFGDGTRLSIL.

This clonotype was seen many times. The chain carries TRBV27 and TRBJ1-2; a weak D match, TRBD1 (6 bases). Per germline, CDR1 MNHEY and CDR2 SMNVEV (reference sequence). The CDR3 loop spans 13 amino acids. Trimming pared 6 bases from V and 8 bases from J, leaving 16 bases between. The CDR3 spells CASSSDRMEGYTF. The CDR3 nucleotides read TGTGCCAGCAGCTCAGACAGGATGGAGGGCTACACCTTC.

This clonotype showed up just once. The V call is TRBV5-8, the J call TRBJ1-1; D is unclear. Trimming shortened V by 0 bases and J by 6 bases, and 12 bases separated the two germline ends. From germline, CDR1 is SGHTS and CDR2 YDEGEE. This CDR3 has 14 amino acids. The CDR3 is CASSLEFVVSEAFF. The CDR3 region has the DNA TGTGCCAGCAGCTTGGAGTTCGTAGTCTCTGAAGCTTTCTTT.

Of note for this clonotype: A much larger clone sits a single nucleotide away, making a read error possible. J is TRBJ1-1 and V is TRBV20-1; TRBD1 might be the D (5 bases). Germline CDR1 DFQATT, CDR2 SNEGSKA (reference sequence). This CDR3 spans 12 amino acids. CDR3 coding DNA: TGCAGTGCTAGCGGGGGGAACACTGAAGTTTTCTTT. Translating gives CSASGGNTEVFF.

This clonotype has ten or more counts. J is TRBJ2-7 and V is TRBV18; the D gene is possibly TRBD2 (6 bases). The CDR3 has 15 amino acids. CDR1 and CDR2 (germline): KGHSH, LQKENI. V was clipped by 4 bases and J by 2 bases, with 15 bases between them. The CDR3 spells CASSLNGGDPYEQYF. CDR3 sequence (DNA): TGTGCCAGCTCACTCAACGGAGGGGACCCCTACGAGCAGTACTTC.

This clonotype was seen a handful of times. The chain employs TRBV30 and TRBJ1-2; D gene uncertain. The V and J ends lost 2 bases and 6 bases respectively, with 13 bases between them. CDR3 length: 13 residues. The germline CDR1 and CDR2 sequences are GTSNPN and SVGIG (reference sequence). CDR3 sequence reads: CAWSRDTVHGYTF. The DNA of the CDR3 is TGTGCCTGGAGTAGAGACACCGTACATGGCTACACCTTC.

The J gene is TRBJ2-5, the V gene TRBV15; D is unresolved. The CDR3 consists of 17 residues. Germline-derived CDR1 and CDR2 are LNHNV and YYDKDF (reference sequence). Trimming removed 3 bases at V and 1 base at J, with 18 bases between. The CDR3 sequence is CATSSTLGPQFQETQYF. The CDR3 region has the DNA TGTGCCACCAGCAGCACTCTTGGACCACAGTTCCAAGAGACCCAGTACTTC.

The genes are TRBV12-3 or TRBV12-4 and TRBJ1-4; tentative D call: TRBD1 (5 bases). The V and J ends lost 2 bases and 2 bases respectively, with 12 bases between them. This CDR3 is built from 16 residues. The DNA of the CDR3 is TGTGCCAGCAGTTTACGAGGGGCCTTGACTAATGAAAAACTGTTTTTT. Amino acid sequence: CASSLRGALTNEKLFF.

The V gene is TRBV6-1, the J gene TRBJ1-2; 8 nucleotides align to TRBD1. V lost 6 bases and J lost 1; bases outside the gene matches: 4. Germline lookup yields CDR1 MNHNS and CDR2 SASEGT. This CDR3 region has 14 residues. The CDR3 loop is CASSRTGYNYGYTF. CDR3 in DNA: TGTGCCAGCAGCCGGACAGGGTATAACTATGGCTACACCTTC.

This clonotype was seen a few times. The CDR3 protein is CSAQALTETGELFF. The CDR3 coding sequence is TGCAGTGCCCAAGCCTTGACAGAAACCGGGGAGCTGTTTTTT. The chain carries TRBV20-1 and TRBJ2-2; weak D call: TRBD1 (5 bases). Trimming took 6 bases from V and 5 from J, leaving 16 bases between them. The CDR3 runs 14 residues. Germline CDR1 and CDR2: DFQATT and SNEGSKA (reference sequence).

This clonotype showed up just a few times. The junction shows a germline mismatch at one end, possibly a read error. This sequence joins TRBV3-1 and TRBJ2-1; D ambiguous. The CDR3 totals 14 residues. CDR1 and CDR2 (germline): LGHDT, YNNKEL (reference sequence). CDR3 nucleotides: TGTGCCAGCAGCCAAGAGGGCAGCCTGACTGAGCAGTTATTC. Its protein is CASSQEGSLTEQLF.

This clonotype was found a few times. CDR3 DNA sequence: TGTGCCAGCTCACCCAAGACGGGTCAAGAGACCCAGTACTTC. This sequence encodes CASSPKTGQETQYF. J is TRBJ2-5 and V is TRBV18, with D uncertain. The V end was cut by 3 bases, the J end by 2 bases, with 10 bases between. Germline V gene sequence: CDR1 KGHSH, CDR2 LQKENI. CDR3 length: 14 amino acids.

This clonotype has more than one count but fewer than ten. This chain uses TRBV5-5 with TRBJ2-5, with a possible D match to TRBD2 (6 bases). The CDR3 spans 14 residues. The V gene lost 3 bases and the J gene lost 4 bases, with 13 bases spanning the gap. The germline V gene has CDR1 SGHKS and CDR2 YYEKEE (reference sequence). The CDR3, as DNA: TGTGCCAGCAGCTGGCGGGACCCAATAGAGACCCAGTACTTC. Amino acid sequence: CASSWRDPIETQYF.

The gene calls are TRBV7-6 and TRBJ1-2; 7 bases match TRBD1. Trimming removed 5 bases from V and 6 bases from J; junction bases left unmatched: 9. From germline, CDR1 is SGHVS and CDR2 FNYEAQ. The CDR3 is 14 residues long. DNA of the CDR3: TGTGCCAGCAGCCCTCGCAGGGGGAGCCATGGCTACACCTTC. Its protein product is CASSPRRGSHGYTF. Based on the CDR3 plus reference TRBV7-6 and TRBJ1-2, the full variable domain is GAGVSQSPRYKVTKRGQDVALRCDPISGHVSLYWYRQALGQGPEFLTYFNYEAQQDKSGLPNDRFSAERPEGSISTLTIQRTEQRDSAMYRCASSPRRGSHGYTFGSGTRLTVV.

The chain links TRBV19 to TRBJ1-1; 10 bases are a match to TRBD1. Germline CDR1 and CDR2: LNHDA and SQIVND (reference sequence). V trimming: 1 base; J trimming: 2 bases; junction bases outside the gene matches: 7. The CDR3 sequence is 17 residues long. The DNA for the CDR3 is TGTGCCAGTAGTATAGCCGGGACAGGGGTCGTTAACACTGAAGCTTTCTTT. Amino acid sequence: CASSIAGTGVVNTEAFF.

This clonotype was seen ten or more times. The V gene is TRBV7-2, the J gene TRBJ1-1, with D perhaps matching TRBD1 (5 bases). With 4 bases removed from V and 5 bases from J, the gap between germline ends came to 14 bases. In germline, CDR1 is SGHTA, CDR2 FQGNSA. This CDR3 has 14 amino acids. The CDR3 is CASSYSGGGTEAFF. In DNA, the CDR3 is TGTGCCAGCAGCTATTCCGGGGGAGGGACTGAAGCTTTCTTT.

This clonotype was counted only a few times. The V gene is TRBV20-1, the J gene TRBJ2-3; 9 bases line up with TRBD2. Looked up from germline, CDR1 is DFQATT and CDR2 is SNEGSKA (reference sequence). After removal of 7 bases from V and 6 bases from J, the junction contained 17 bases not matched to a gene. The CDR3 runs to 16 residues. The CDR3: CSGPPRAGGDIDTQYF. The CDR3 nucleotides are TGCAGTGGCCCACCGCGCGCGGGAGGGGATATTGATACGCAGTATTTT.

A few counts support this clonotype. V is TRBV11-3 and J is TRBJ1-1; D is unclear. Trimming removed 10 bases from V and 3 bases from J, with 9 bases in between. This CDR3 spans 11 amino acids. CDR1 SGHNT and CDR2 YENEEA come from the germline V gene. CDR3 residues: CATSSYTEAFF. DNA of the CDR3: TGTGCCACCTCGTCGTACACTGAAGCTTTCTTT.

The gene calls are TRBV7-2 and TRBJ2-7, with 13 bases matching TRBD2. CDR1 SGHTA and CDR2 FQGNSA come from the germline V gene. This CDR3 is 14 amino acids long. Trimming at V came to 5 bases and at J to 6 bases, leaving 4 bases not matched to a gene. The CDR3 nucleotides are TGTGCCAGCAGCAGGGGGACTAGCGGGGCCGAGCAGTACTTC. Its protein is CASSRGTSGAEQYF.

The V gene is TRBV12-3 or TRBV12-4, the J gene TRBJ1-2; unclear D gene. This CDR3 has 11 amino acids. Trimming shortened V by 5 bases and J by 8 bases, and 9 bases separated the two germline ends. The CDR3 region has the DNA TGTGCCAGCAGTCGAGAGTGGGGCTACACCTTC. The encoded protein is CASSREWGYTF.

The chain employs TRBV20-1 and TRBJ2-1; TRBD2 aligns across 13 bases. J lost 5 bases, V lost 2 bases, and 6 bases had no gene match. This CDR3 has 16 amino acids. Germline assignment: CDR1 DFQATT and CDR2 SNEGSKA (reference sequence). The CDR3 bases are TGCAGTGCTAGACGACCTACTAGCGGGAGGGACAATGAGCAGTTCTTC. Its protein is CSARRPTSGRDNEQFF.

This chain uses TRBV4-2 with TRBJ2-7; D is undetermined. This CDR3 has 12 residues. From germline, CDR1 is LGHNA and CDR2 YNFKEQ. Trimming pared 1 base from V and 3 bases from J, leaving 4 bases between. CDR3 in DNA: TGTGCCAGCAGCCAAGCCGGCTACGAGCAGTACTTC. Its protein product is CASSQAGYEQYF.

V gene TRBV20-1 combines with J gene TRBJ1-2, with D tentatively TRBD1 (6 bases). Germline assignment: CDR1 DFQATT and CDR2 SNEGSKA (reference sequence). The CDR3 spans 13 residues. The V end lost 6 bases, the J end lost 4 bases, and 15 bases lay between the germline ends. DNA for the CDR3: TGCAGTGCCGCGGACAGTGGGACCTATGGCTACACCTTC. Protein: CSAADSGTYGYTF.

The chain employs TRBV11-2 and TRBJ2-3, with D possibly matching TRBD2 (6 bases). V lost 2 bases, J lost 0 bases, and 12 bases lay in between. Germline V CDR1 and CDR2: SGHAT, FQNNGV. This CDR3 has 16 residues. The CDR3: CASSLRGGVSTDTQYF. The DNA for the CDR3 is TGTGCCAGCAGCTTAAGGGGAGGAGTTAGCACAGATACGCAGTATTTT.

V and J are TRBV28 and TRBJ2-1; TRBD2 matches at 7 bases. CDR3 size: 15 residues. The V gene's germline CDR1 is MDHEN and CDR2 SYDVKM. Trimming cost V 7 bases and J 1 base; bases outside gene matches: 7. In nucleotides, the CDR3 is TGTGCCAGCATCTCCAGCGGGACTTCCTACAATGAGCAGTTCTTC. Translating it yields CASISSGTSYNEQFF.

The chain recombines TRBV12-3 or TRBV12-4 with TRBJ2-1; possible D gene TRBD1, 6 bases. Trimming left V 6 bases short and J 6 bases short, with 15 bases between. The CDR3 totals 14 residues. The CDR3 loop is CASSPWQGRNEQFF. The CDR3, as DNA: TGTGCCAGCAGCCCTTGGCAGGGGCGCAATGAGCAGTTCTTC.

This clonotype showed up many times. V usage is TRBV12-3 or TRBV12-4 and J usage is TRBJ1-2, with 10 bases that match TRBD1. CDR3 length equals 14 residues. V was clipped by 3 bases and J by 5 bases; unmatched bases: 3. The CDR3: CASSLGQGRYGYTF. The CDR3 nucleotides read TGTGCCAGCAGTTTGGGACAGGGGCGTTATGGCTACACCTTC.

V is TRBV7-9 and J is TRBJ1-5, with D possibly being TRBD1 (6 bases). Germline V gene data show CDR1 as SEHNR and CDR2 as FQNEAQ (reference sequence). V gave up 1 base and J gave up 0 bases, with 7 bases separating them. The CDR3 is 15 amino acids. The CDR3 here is CASSLGDNSNQPQHF. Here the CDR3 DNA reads TGTGCCAGCAGCTTAGGGGACAATAGCAATCAGCCCCAGCATTTT.

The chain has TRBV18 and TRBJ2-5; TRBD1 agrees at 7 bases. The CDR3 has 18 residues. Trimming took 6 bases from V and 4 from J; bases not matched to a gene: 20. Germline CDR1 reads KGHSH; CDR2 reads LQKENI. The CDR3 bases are TGTGCCAGCTCCCCCCTGAAGAGGCAGGGGGTTATTAGAGAGACCCAGTACTTC. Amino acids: CASSPLKRQGVIRETQYF.

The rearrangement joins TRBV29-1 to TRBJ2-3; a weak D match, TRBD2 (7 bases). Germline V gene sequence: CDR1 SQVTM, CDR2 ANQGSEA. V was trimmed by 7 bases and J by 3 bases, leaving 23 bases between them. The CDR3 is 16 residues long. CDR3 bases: TGCAGCGGTGCGGGAGTAGGGACAAGTGGTACAGATACGCAGTATTTT. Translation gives CSGAGVGTSGTDTQYF.

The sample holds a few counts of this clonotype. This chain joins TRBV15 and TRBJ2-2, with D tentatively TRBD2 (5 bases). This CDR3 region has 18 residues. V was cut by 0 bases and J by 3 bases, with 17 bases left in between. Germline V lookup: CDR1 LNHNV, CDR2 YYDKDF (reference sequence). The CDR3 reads CATSRDYVGRVDTGELFF. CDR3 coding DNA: TGTGCCACCAGCAGAGATTATGTAGGGCGGGTTGACACCGGGGAGCTGTTTTTT. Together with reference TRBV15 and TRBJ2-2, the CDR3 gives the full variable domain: DAMVIQNPRYQVTQFGKPVTLSCSQTLNHNVMYWYQQKSSQAPKLLFHYYDKDFNNEADTPDNFQSRRPNTSFCFLDIRSPGLGDTAMYLCATSRDYVGRVDTGELFFGEGSRLTVL.